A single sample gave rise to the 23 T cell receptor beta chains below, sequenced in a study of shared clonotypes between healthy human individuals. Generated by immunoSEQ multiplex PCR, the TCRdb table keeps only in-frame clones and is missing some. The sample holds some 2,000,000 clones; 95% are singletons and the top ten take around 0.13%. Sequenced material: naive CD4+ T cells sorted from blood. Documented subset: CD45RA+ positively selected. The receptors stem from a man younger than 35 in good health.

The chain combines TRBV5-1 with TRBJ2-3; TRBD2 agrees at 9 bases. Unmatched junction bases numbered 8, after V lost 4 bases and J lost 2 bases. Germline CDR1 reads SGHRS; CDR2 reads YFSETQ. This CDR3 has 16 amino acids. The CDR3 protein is CASSGRLAGPTDTQYF. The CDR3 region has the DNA TGCGCCAGCAGCGGGCGGCTAGCGGGGCCCACAGATACGCAGTATTTT.

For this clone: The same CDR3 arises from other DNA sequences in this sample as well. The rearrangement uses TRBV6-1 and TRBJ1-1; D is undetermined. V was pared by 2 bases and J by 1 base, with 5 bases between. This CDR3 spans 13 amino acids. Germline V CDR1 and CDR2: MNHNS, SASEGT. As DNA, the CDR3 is TGTGCCAGCAGTGAAATCACGAACACTGAAGCTTTCTTT. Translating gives CASSEITNTEAFF.

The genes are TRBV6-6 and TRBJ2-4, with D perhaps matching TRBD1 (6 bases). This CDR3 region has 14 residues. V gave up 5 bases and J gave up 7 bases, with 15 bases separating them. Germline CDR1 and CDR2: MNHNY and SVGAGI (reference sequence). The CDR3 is CASSTQGQRNIQYF. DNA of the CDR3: TGTGCCAGCAGTACCCAGGGGCAACGGAACATTCAGTACTTC.

CDR3 nucleotides: TGCGCCAGCAGCCTAACCCCGGGACAGGGAGCCGAGCAGTACTTC. It is translated as CASSLTPGQGAEQYF. This chain connects TRBV5-1 to TRBJ2-7; 9 nucleotides align to TRBD1. V shed 4 bases and J 6 bases; nucleotides not matched to a gene: 11. The CDR3 is made up of 15 amino acids. Germline-derived CDR1 and CDR2 are SGHRS and YFSETQ.

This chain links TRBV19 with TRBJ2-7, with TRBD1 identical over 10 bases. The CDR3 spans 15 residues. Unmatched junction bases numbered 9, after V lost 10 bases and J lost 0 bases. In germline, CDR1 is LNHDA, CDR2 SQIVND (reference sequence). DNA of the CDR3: TGTGCCACCTCAATCGGACAGGGGGTCTCCTACGAGCAGTACTTC. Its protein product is CATSIGQGVSYEQYF. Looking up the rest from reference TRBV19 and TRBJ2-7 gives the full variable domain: DGGITQSPKYLFRKEGQNVTLSCEQNLNHDAMYWYRQDPGQGLRLIYYSQIVNDFQKGDIAEGYSVSREKKESFPLTVTSAQKNPTAFYLCATSIGQGVSYEQYFGPGTRLTVT.

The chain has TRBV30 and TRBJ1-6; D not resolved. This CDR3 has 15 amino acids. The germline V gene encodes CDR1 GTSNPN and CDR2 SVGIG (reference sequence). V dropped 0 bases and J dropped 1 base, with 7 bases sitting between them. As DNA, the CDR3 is TGTGCCTGGAGTGTCGGGGTATCCTATAATTCACCCCTCCACTTT. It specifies CAWSVGVSYNSPLHF.

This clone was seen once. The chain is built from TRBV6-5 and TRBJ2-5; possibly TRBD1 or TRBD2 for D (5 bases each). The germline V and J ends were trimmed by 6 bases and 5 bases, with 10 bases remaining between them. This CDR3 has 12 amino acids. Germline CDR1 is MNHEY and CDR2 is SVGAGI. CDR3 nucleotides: TGTGCCAGCAGGGGACGATCGGAGACCCAGTACTTC. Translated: CASRGRSETQYF.

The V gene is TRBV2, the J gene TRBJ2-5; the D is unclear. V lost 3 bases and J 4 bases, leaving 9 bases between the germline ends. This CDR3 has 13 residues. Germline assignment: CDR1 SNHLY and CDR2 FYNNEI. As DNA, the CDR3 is TGTGCCAGCAGTGACCTGCCCGGAGAGACCCAGTACTTC. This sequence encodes CASSDLPGETQYF.

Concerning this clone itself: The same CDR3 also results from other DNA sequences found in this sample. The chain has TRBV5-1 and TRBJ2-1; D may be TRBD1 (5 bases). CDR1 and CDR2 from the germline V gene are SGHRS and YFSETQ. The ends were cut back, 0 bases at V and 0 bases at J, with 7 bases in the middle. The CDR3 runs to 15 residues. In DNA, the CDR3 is TGCGCCAGCAGCTTGGGACAGAACTCCTACAATGAGCAGTTCTTC. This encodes CASSLGQNSYNEQFF.

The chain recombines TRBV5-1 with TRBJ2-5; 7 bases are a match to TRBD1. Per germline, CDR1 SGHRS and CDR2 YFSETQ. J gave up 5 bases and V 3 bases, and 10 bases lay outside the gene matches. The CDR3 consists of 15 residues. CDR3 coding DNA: TGCGCCAGCAGCTCCCAGGGAGCCAGGGGGGAGACCCAGTACTTC. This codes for CASSSQGARGETQYF.

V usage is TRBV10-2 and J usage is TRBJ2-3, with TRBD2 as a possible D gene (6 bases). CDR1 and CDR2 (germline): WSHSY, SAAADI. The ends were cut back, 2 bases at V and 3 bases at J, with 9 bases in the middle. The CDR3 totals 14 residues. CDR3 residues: CASSEGGTTDTQYF. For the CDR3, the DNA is TGCGCCAGCAGTGAGGGCGGGACGACAGATACGCAGTATTTT.

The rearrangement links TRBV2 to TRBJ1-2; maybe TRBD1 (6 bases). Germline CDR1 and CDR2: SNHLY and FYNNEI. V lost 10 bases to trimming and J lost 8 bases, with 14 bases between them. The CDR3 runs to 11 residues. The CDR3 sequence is CAKTGKGGYTF. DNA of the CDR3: TGTGCCAAAACAGGGAAAGGCGGCTACACCTTC. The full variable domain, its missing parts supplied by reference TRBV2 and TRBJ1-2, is EPEVTQTPSHQVTQMGQEVILRCVPISNHLYFYWYRQILGQKVEFLVSFYNNEISEKSEIFDDQFSVERPDGSNFTLKIRSTKLEDSAMYFCAKTGKGGYTFGSGTRLTVV.

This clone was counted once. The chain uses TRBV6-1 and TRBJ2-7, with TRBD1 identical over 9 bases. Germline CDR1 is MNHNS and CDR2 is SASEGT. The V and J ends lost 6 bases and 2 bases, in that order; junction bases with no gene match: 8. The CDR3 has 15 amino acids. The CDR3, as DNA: TGTGCCAGCAGAAGGACAGGGGACCCCACCTACGAGCAGTACTTC. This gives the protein CASRRTGDPTYEQYF.

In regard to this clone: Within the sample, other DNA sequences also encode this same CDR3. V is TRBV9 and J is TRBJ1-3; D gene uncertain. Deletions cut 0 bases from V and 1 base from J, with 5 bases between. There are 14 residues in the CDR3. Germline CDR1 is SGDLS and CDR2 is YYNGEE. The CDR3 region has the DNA TGTGCCAGCAGCGTAGGAAGTTCTGGAAACACCATATATTTT. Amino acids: CASSVGSSGNTIYF.

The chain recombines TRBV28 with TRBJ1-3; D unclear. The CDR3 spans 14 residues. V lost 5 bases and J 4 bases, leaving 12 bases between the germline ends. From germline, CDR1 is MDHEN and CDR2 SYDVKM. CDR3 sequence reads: CASSETIGGNTIYF. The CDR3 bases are TGTGCCAGCAGTGAGACCATTGGAGGAAACACCATATATTTT.

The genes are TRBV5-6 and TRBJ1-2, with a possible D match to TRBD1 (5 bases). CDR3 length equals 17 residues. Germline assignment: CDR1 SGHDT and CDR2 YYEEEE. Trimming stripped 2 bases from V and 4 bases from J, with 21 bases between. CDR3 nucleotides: TGTGCCAGCAGCTTACCGGGACTCCTCGGGGGGTTCTATGGCTACACCTTC. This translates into CASSLPGLLGGFYGYTF.

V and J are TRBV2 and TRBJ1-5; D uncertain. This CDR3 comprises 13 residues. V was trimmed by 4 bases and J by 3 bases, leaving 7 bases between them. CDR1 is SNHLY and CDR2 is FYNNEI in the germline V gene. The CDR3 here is CASSAAINQPQHF. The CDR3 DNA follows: TGTGCCAGCAGTGCGGCGATCAATCAGCCCCAGCATTTT.

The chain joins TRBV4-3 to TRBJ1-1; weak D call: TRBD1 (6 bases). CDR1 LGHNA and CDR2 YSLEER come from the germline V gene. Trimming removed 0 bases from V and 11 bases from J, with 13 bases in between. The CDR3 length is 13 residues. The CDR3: CASSQEEGDRAFF. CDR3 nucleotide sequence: TGCGCCAGCAGCCAAGAAGAAGGAGACAGGGCTTTCTTT.

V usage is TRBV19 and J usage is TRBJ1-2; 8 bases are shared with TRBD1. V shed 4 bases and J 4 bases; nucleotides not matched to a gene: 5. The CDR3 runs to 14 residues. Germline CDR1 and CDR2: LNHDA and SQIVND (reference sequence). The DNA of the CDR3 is TGTGCCAGTAGTACTGCAGGGGGCGCCTATGGCTACACCTTC. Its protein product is CASSTAGGAYGYTF. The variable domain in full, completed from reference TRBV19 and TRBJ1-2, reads DGGITQSPKYLFRKEGQNVTLSCEQNLNHDAMYWYRQDPGQGLRLIYYSQIVNDFQKGDIAEGYSVSREKKESFPLTVTSAQKNPTAFYLCASSTAGGAYGYTFGSGTRLTVV.

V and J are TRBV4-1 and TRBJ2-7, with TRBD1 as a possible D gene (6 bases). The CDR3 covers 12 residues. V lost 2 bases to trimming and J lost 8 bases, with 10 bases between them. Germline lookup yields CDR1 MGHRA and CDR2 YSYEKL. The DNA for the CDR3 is TGCGCCAGCAGCCAACCGAGGGACAAGCAGTACTTC. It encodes CASSQPRDKQYF.

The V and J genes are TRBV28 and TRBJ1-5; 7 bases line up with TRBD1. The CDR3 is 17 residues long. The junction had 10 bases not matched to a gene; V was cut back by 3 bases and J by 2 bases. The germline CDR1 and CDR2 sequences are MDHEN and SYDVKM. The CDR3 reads CASSLSEGALGNQPQHF. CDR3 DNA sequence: TGTGCCAGCAGTTTGTCCGAGGGGGCATTGGGCAATCAGCCCCAGCATTTT.

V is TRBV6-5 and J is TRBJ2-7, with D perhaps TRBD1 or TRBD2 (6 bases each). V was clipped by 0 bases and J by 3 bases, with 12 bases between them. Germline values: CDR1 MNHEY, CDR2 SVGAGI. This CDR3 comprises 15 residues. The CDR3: CASSYSTGAYYEQYF. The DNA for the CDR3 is TGTGCCAGCAGTTACTCGACGGGGGCCTACTACGAGCAGTACTTC.

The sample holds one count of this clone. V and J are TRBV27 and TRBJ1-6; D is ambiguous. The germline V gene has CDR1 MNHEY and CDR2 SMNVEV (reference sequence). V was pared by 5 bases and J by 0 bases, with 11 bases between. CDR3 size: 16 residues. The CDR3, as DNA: TGTGCCAGCAGTAATAGACTGAGCTCCTATAATTCACCCCTCCACTTT. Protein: CASSNRLSSYNSPLHF.